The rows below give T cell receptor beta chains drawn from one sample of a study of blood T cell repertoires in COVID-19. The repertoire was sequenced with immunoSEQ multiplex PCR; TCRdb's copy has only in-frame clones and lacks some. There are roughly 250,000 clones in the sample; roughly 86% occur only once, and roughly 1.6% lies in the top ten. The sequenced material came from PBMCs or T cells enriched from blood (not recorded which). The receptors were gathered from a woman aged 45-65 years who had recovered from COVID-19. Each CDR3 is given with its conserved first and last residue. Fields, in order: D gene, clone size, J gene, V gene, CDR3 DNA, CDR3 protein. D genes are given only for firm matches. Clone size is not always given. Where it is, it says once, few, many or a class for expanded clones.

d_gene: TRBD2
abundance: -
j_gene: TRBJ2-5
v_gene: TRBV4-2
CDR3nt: TGTGCCAGCAGCCAAGGAAGCGGGATTTTGGAGACCCAGTACTTC
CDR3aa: CASSQGSGILETQYF

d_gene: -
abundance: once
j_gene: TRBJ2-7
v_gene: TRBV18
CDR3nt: TGTGCCAGCTCAGCCTCCGGACAACTTACCTACGAGCAGTACTTC
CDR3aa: CASSASGQLTYEQYF

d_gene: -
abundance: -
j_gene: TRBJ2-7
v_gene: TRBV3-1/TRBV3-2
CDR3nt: TGTGCCAGCAGCCGAGCGAACGAGCAGTACTTC
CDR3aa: CASSRANEQYF

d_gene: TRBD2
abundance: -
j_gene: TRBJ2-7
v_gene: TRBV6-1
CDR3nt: TGTGCCAGCAGTGTGAATTGGGCGGGGGGCTTATACGAGCAGTACTTC
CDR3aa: CASSVNWAGGLYEQYF

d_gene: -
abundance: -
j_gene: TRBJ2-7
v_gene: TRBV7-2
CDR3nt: TGTGCCAGCAGCTCCGATATTGCGGGACCCTACGAGCAGTACTTC
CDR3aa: CASSSDIAGPYEQYF

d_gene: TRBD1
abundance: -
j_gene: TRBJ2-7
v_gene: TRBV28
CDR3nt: TGTGCCAGCAGCTCCGGGACAGGGATCGACGAGCAGTACTTC
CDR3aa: CASSSGTGIDEQYF

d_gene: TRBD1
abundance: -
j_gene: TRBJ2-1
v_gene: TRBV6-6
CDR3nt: TGTGCCAGCAGACAGGGGTTTAATGAGCAGTTCTTC
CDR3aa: CASRQGFNEQFF

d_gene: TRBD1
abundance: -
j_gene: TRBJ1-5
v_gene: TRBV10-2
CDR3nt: TGCGCCAGTACAGGGGTCGGAAATCAGCCCCAGCATTTT
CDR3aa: CASTGVGNQPQHF

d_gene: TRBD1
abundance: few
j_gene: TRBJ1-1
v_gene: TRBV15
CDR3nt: TGTGCCACCAGCAGACGGGACAGGGGGCTTGGGAACACTGAAGCTTTCTTT
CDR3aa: CATSRRDRGLGNTEAFF

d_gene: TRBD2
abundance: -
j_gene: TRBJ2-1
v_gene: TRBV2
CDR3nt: TGTGCCAGCAGTGAGGGACTAGCGGGAGCGGGTGAGCAGTTCTTC
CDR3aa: CASSEGLAGAGEQFF

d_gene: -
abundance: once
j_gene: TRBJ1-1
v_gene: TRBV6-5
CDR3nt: TGTGCCAGCAGCGCAGGGCAGAACACTGAAGCTTTCTTT
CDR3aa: CASSAGQNTEAFF

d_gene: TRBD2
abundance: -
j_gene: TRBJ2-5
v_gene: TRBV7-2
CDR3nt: TGTGCCAGCAGTTCCCGGTTAGCGGGATCGCAGACCCAGTACTTC
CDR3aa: CASSSRLAGSQTQYF

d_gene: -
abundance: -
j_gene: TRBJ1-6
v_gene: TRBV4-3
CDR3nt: TGCGCCAGCAGCCAAGATCAACAGGGACCCCTCCACTTT
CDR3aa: CASSQDQQGPLHF

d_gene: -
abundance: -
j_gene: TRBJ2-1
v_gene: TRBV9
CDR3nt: TGTGCCAGCAGCTTCTTCTTGTACGGTGAGCAGTTCTTC
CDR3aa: CASSFFLYGEQFF

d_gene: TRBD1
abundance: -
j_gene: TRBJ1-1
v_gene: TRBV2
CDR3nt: TGTGCCAGCAGTGTGACAGGGGGGGGCACTGAAGCTTTCTTT
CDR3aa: CASSVTGGGTEAFF

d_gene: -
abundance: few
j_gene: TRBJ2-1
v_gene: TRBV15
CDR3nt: TGTGCCACCAGCATTTGGACGCGGGACGAGCAGTTCTTC
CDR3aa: CATSIWTRDEQFF

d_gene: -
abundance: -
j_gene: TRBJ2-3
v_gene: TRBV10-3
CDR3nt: TGTGCCATCAAGGCGGAGGCGGATACGCAGTATTTT
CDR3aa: CAIKAEADTQYF

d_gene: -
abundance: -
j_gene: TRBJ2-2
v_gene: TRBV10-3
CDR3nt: TGTGCCATCACCCGGGAAGGATACACCGGGGAGCTGTTTTTT
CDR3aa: CAITREGYTGELFF

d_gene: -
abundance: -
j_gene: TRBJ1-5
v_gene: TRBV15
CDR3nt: TGTGCCACCAGCAGAGCGTCTCCTGGCAATCAGCCCCAGCATTTT
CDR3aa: CATSRASPGNQPQHF

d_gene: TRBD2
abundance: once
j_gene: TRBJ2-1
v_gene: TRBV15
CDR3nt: TGTGCCACCAGCAGAGAACTAGCGGGAAGATGGTCCGGGGGCTCACAGCAGTTCTTC
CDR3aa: CATSRELAGRWSGGSQQFF

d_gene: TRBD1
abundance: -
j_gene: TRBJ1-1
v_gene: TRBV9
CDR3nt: TGTGCCAGCAGCCTGGGACAGGGGGCGATGATGAACACTGAAGCTTTCTTT
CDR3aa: CASSLGQGAMMNTEAFF

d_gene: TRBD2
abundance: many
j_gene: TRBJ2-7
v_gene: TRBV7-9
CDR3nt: TGTGCCAGCAGCTGGGACTACTCCTACGAGCAGTACTTC
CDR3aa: CASSWDYSYEQYF

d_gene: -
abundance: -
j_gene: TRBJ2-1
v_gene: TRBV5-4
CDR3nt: TGTGCCAGCAGTACTAGTGGCTACAATGAGCAGTTCTTC
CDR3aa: CASSTSGYNEQFF

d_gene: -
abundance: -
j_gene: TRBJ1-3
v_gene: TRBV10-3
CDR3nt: TGTGCCATCATTGGGCTCACAGGGATTAGCTCTGGAAACACCATATATTTT
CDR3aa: CAIIGLTGISSGNTIYF

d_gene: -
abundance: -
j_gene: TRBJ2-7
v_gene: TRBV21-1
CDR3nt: TGTGCCAGCTGGACAGCCTCCTACGAGCAGTACTTC
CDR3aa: CASWTASYEQYF

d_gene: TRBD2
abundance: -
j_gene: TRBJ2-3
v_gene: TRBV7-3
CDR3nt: TGTGCCAGCAGCGCACTAGCGGGAGGGGTGGATACGCAGTATTTT
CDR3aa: CASSALAGGVDTQYF

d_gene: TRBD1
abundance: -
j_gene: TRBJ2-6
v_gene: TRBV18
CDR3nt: TGTGCCAGCTCACGACCATTGGCGTGGACAGGTCTCTCTGGGGCCAACGTCCTGACTTTC
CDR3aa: CASSRPLAWTGLSGANVLTF